This T cell receptor beta chain came from a study of T cell repertoires in cytomegalovirus infection. Background on the study: Public TCR beta signature analysis indicated the presence of both CMV infection and matching HLA type.

One entry per CDR3 protein results from TCRdb running MiXCR on the reads. The sample lists some 940,000 distinct CDR3 sequences, less than 40% seen once, with about an eighth in the top ten. This CDR3 is built from 15 residues. Looked up from germline, CDR1 is SGHTA and CDR2 is FQGNSA. Trimming removed 7 bases from V and 5 bases from J; junction bases left unmatched: 9. Ten or more counts support this clonotype. Its antigen is unknown. The source material was cultured CD8+ T cells from PBMCs, sampled from culture after CMV antigen stimulation. The rearrangement links TRBV7-2 to TRBJ2-5; TRBD2 matches 11 bases. This clonotype was obtained from a human donor in good health (CMV status not recorded). Some clones in this sample may be carry-over from other donors' samples. CDR3 in DNA: TGTGCCAGCATCCATAGCGGGGGGGCCGGGGAGACCCAGTACTTC. This encodes CASIHSGGAGETQYF.